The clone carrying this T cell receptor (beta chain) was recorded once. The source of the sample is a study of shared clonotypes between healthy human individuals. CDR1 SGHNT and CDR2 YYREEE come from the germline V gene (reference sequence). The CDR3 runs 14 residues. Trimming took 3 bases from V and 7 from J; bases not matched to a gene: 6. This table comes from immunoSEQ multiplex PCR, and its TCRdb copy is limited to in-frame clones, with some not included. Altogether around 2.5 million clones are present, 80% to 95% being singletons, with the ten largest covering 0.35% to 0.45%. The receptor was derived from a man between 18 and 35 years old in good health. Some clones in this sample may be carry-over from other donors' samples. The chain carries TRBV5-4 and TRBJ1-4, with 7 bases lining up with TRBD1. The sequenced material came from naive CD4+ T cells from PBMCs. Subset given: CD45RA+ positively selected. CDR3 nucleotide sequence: TGTGCCAGCAGCTCTCCAGGGGGGCCTGAAAAACTGTTTTTT. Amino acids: CASSSPGGPEKLFF.